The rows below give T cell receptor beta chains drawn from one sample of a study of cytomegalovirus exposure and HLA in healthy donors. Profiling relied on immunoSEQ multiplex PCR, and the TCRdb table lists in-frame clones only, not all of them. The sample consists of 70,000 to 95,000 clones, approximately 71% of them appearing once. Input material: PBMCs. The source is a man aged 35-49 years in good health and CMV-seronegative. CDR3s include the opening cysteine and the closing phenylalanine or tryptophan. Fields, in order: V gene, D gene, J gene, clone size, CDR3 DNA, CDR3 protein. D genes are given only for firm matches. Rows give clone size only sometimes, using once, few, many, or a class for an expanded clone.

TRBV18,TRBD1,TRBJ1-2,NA,TGTGCCAGCTCACCGACAGACAGGGTGGACTATGGCTACACCTTC,CASSPTDRVDYGYTF
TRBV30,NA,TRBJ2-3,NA,TGTGCCTGGGCCATCGGAGCCGATACGCAGTATTTT,CAWAIGADTQYF
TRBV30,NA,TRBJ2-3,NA,TGTGCCTGGAGTCCAATATTAGCGGATACGCAGTATTTT,CAWSPILADTQYF
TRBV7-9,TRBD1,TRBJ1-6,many,TGTGCCAGCAGCTTAGGACAGGGGGCCCCCCTCCACTTT,CASSLGQGAPLHF
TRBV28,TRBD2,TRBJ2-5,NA,TGTGCCAGCACCCCGGGAGGCTACCAAGAGACCCAGTACTTC,CASTPGGYQETQYF
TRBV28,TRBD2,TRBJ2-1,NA,TGTGCCAGCAGGAGGACTAGCGGGAGATGGTTCTTC,CASRRTSGRWFF
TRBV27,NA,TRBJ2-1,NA,TGTGCCAGCAGTCCCAGCGGCAGCTCCTACAATGAGCAGTTCTTC,CASSPSGSSYNEQFF
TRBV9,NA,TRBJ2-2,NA,TGTGCCAGCAACGCCGGGAACACCGGGGAGCTGTTTTTT,CASNAGNTGELFF
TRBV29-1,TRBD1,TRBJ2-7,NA,TGCAGCGTTCAGAGACAGGGGGCGAACGAGCAGTACTTC,CSVQRQGANEQYF
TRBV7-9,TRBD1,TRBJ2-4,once,TGTGCCAGCAGCTTCGACAGGGGTGGAAACATTCAGTACTTC,CASSFDRGGNIQYF
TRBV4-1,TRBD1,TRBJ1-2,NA,TGCGCCAGCAGCAAAGGGACAGGGGGGGAAGCTAACTATGGCTACACCTTC,CASSKGTGGEANYGYTF
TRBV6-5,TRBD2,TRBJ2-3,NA,TGTGCCAGCAGCAACAGCGGGGGCCCCCCTACGCAGTATTTT,CASSNSGGPPTQYF
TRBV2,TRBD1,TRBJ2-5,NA,TGTGCCAGCGGCCGGGACAGGGACTTTTCTGAGTACTTC,CASGRDRDFSEYF
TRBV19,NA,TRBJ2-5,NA,TGTGCCAGTAGTCGACTTGGGGGGGCCGGGAAGACCCAGTACTTC,CASSRLGGAGKTQYF
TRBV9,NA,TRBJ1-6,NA,TGTGCCAGCAGCCAATCAACCCAGGGTTCACCCCTCCACTTT,CASSQSTQGSPLHF
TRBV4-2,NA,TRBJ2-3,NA,TGTGCCAGCAGCCAAGATCCCCAGGGCACAGATACGCAGTATTTT,CASSQDPQGTDTQYF
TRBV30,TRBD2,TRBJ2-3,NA,TGTGTCGCCGGGACTAGCGGGAGTTGGGCGACAGATACGCAGTATTTT,CVAGTSGSWATDTQYF
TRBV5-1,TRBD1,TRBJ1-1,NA,TGCGCCAGCAGCTTTGCTCCCGGGACAGGCACTGAAGCTTTCTTT,CASSFAPGTGTEAFF
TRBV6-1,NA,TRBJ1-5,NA,TGTGCCAGCAGTGAAGAGACAGGAGGAGGTCAGCCCCAGCATTTT,CASSEETGGGQPQHF
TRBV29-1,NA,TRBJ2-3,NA,TGCAGCGTTGAAAGTTCGGTGGTGGATACGCAGTATTTT,CSVESSVVDTQYF
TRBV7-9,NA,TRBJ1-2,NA,TGTGCCAGCGCGGGGGGTGGCTACACCTTC,CASAGGGYTF
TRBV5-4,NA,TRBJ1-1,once,TGTGCCAGCAGCGGATTACAGGGCGCTGAAGCTTTCTTT,CASSGLQGAEAFF
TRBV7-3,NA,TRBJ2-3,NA,TGTGCCAGCAGCTTTTCCCCTTCCGGAGGATACGATACGCAGTATTTT,CASSFSPSGGYDTQYF
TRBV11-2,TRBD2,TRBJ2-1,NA,TGTGCCAGCAGCTTAGATCGGGCTAGCGGGACATCCAATGAGCAGTTCTTC,CASSLDRASGTSNEQFF
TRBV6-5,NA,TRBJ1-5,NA,TGTGCCAGCAGTTTTCGGGATCAGCCCCAGCATTTT,CASSFRDQPQHF
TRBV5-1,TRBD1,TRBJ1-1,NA,TGCGCCAGCAGCAGGGGGCTTCAGGGAGGTAGGACTGAAGCTTTCTTT,CASSRGLQGGRTEAFF
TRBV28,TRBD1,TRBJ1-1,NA,TGTGCCAGCAGGGGGACACAGGGGGCTAGGGCTTTCTTT,CASRGTQGARAFF
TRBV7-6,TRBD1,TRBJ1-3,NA,TGTGCCAGCAGCGCGGCAGGGGGCTCGGACACCATATATTTT,CASSAAGGSDTIYF
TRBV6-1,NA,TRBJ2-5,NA,TGTGCCAGCAGTGAAGTTAGGGGTTTTGTAACAGAGACCCAGTACTTC,CASSEVRGFVTETQYF
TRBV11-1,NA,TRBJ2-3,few,TGTGCCAGCAGCTTTCCAGGGTTCGCAGATACGCAGTATTTT,CASSFPGFADTQYF
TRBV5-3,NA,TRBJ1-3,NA,TGTGCCAGAAGCCCCCGGCAGCGGGTGCTCTCTGGAAACACCATATATTTT,CARSPRQRVLSGNTIYF
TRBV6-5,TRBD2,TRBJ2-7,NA,TGTGCCAGCAGTTACCAGCGGGGAGGCCACGAGCAGTACTTC,CASSYQRGGHEQYF
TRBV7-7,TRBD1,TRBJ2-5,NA,TGTGCTAGCAGCTTAGAATCAGGGACAGGGAGGGAGACCCAGTACTTC,CASSLESGTGRETQYF
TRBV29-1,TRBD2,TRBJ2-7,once,TGCAGCGTTGAAGATCGGACTAGCGCGTACGAGCAGTACTTC,CSVEDRTSAYEQYF
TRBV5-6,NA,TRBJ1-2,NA,TGTGCCAGCAGCCCACAGGACACGAGCTACACCTTC,CASSPQDTSYTF
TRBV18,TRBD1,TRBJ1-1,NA,TGTGCCAGCTCACCCGCAGGGGGTGAAGCTTTCTTT,CASSPAGGEAFF
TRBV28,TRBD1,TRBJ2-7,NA,TGTGCCAGCAGTTGGACAGGGGGCCTCTACGAGCAGTACTTC,CASSWTGGLYEQYF
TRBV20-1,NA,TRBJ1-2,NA,TGCAGTGCCGTAGGCGGCTATGGCTACACCTTC,CSAVGGYGYTF
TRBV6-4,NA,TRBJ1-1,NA,TGTGCCAGCAGCTTACAGGGCAACACTGAAGCTTTCTTT,CASSLQGNTEAFF
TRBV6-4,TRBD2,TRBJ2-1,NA,TGTGCCAGCAGTGAAAGCGGGGTTGGGTCCTTTTACAATGAGCAGTTCTTC,CASSESGVGSFYNEQFF
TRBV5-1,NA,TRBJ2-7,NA,TGCGCCAGCAGCTTGTTGCGGCAGGGTTACGAGCAGTACTTC,CASSLLRQGYEQYF
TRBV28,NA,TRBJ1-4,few,TGTGCCAGCGTACACAGTGCAACTAATGAAAAACTGTTTTTT,CASVHSATNEKLFF
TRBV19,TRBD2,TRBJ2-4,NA,TGTGCCAGTCAAAGGGGGGCTAGCGGGGGCATAGCCAAAAACATTCAGTACTTC,CASQRGASGGIAKNIQYF
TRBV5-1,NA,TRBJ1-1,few,TGCGCCAGCAGCTTGAGGGGCGGCACTGAAGCTTTCTTT,CASSLRGGTEAFF
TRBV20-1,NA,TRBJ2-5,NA,TGCAGTGCTAGAGAGTCGGAGACCCAGTACTTC,CSARESETQYF
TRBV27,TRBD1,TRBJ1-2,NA,TGTGCCAGCAGTTTATTTGGACAGGGTAGCTATGGCTACACCTTC,CASSLFGQGSYGYTF
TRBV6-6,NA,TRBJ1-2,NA,TGTGCCAGCAGTTTGAACGCAGGGTCTTATGGCTACACCTTC,CASSLNAGSYGYTF
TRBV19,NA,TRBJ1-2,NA,TGTGCCAGTAGTATTACAGGGTATCCTGGCTACACCTTC,CASSITGYPGYTF
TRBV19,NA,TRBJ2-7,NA,TGTGCCAGTAGTATGGGTTCCGGAGACAGGAGAACCTACGAGCAGTACTTC,CASSMGSGDRRTYEQYF
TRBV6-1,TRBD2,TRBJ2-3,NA,TGTGCCAGCAGCCTAGCGGGGGGACCAGATACGCAGTATTTT,CASSLAGGPDTQYF
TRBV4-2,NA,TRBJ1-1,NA,TGTGCCAGCAGCACCCCAGGGGACACTGAAGCTTTCTTT,CASSTPGDTEAFF